Listed below are T cell receptor beta chains from one sample, sequenced in a study of blood T cell repertoires in COVID-19. Data came from immunoSEQ multiplex PCR; TCRdb stores just in-frame clones and leaves some out. This table has nearly 70,000 clones, roughly 80% appearing once. The specimen sequenced was peripheral blood. These receptors were taken from a woman of 80 years or more with acute or convalescent COVID-19. The CDR3 runs from the conserved cysteine through the conserved F or W.

V gene	J gene	CDR3 protein
TRBV6-6	TRBJ1-1	CASSQNRDTEAFF
TRBV29-1	TRBJ2-7	CSVGETGAGYEQYF
TRBV6-1	TRBJ1-4	CASSENRAGGGPGATNEKLFF
TRBV7-6	TRBJ1-3	CASSLGPRQGASGNTIYF
TRBV3-1/TRBV3-2	TRBJ1-1	CASSQDWGVGTEAFF
TRBV5-6	TRBJ2-7	CASSPRLGGGGTYEQYF
TRBV5-1	TRBJ2-7	CASSLDSGGRYEQYF
TRBV19	TRBJ1-5	CASSHMGAQYIRNQPQHF
TRBV6-6	TRBJ1-1	CASSTTTQKGTEAFF
TRBV7-9	TRBJ1-6	CASSSRQGRNSPLHF
TRBV7-3	TRBJ1-1	CASSLQGQVNTEAFF
TRBV6-5	TRBJ2-5	CASREVAGGGETQYF
TRBV24-1	TRBJ2-2	CATKVGQGGTGELFF
TRBV7-2	TRBJ1-3	CASSLIAGAGGNTIYF
TRBV6-5	TRBJ1-2	CASIPGQGGYTF
TRBV6-5	TRBJ1-4	CASRTGHAGLEKLFF
TRBV30	TRBJ2-5	CAWSVGGEGLETQYF
TRBV11-3	TRBJ1-2	CASSPGTTELANYGYTF
TRBV7-3	TRBJ2-1	CASSSRQGGSYNEQFF
TRBV6-6	TRBJ1-4	CASSSRDRADEKLFF
TRBV15	TRBJ1-4	CATSRDLQRNEKLFF
TRBV5-6	TRBJ2-4	CASSLGTGTGRKRDIQYF
TRBV4-2	TRBJ2-5	CASSQALAGGGQETQYF
TRBV29-1	TRBJ1-3	CSVTPREGPGNTIYF
TRBV7-9	TRBJ1-2	CASSLVRTGYTF
TRBV7-9	TRBJ1-1	CASSLTGQGYTEAFF
TRBV15	TRBJ2-3	CATRTAPGLAGGDTQYF
TRBV5-8	TRBJ2-2	CASSGGLNTGELFF
TRBV5-1	TRBJ1-1	CASSLTRSNTEAFF
TRBV2	TRBJ1-5	CASSPQGGSINQPQHF
TRBV14	TRBJ1-2	CASRRNGGANYGYTF
TRBV20-1	TRBJ2-7	CSASIISQGVRSYEQYF
TRBV6-1	TRBJ1-3	CASSEFSTTGSGNTIYF
TRBV3-1/TRBV3-2	TRBJ2-3	CASSQGSGGVDTQYF
TRBV7-2	TRBJ1-3	CASTLARAGNTIYF
TRBV3-1/TRBV3-2	TRBJ2-3	CASSPGLAGSTDTQYF
TRBV10-3	TRBJ2-1	CAISFRDSVDEQFF
TRBV2	TRBJ2-3	CASQNSPVALADTQYF
TRBV6-5	TRBJ1-6	CASNPRGGKALHF
TRBV5-4	TRBJ2-3	CASSSKEFRDSITDTQYF
TRBV18	TRBJ1-1	CASSLFDRKEAFF
TRBV30	TRBJ1-1	CAWRPWDSRMDTEAFF
TRBV11-2	TRBJ1-2	CASSADSYYGYTF
TRBV5-1	TRBJ2-7	CASSLYSQGSSYEQYF
TRBV6-1	TRBJ2-1	CASSEASGTVLYNEQFF
TRBV4-1	TRBJ1-2	CASSQLGGDNYGYTF
TRBV6-6	TRBJ1-2	CASSFRTGKGYGYTF
TRBV6-2/TRBV6-3	TRBJ2-7	CASSYFFGSGTGLYEQYF
TRBV3-1/TRBV3-2	TRBJ2-1	CASSHAGLAIEQFF
TRBV19	TRBJ1-6	CATYGGSFNSPLHF
TRBV7-9	TRBJ2-7	CASSFSLTIEEQYF
TRBV7-2	TRBJ1-3	CASRQDAGNTIYF
TRBV6-5	TRBJ1-4	CASSLTGGGEKLFF
TRBV19	TRBJ2-3	CASSIRGLSLNTDTQYF
TRBV6-5	TRBJ2-7	CASSLGTTKEEGF
TRBV2	TRBJ2-6	CASSASRAGANVLTF
TRBV12-5	TRBJ1-2	CASGLPGAYYTF
TRBV6-1	TRBJ1-1	CASSERQGSTEAFF
TRBV5-1	TRBJ2-3	CASSLEGARLSTDTQYF
TRBV5-4	TRBJ2-3	CASSLDRGDTQYF